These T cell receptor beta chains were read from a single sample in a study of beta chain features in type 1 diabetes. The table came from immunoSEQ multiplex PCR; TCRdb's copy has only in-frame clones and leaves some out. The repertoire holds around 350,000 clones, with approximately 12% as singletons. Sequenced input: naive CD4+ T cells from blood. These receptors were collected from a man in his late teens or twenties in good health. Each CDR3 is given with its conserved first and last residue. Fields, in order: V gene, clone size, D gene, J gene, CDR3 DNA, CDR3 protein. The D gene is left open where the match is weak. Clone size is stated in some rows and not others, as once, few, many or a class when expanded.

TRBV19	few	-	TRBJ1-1	TGTGCCAGTAGTATGGCAGGGTCGGTCACTGAAGCTTTCTTT	CASSMAGSVTEAFF
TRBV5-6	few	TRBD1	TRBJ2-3	TGTGCCAGCAGCTTGGACAGGGGTTTGACAGATACGCAGTATTTT	CASSLDRGLTDTQYF
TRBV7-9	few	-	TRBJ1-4	TGTGCCAGCGGGACGGGGGGACCAATTGAAAAACTGTTTTTT	CASGTGGPIEKLFF
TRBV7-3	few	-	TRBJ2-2	TGTGCCAGCAGCTTGGGACAACTCACCGGGGAGCTGTTTTTT	CASSLGQLTGELFF
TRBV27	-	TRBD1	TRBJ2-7	TGTGCCAGCAGGGGACAGGGGGCCTCAACCTACGAGCAGTACTTC	CASRGQGASTYEQYF
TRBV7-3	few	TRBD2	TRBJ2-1	TGTGCCAGCAGCTTAGGGACTAGCCTTAACAATGAGCAGTTCTTC	CASSLGTSLNNEQFF
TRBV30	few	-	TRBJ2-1	TGTGCCTGGATCAATAGTCAGGACTACAATGAGCAGTTCTTC	CAWINSQDYNEQFF
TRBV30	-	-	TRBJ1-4	TGTGCCTGGAGGAATCCTCCGGGACACAAACTGTTTTTT	CAWRNPPGHKLFF
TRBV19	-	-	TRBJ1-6	TGTGCCAGTAGTATCCCGTCGAGGCGAAGGTCACCCCTCCACTTT	CASSIPSRRRSPLHF
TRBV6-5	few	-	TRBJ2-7	TGTGCCAGCTCTCGAGGTCCCTCCTACGAGCAGTACTTC	CASSRGPSYEQYF
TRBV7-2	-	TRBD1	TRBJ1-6	TGTGCCAGCAGCTTAGATAAGGGGGCGAGACCCCTCCACTTT	CASSLDKGARPLHF
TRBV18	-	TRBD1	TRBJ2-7	TGTGCCAGCTCAGCCCTACAGGGGGATACCTACGAGCAGTACTTC	CASSALQGDTYEQYF
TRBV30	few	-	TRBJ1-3	TGTGCCTGGAGCTATCCCCGTCACTCTGGAAACACCATATATTTT	CAWSYPRHSGNTIYF
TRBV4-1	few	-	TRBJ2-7	TGCGCCAGCAGCCAAGCCCAGCGATCCTACGAGCAGTACTTC	CASSQAQRSYEQYF